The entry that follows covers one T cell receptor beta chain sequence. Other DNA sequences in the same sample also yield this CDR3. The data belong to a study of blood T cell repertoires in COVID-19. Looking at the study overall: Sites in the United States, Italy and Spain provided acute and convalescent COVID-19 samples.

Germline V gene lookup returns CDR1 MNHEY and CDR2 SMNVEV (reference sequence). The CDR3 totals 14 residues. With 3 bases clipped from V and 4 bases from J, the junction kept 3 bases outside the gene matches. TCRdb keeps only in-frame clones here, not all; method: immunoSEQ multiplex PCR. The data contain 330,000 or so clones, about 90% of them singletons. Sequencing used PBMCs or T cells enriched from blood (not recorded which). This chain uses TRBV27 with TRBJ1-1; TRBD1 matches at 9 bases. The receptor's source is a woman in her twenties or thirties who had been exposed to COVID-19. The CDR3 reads CASSFATGGTEAFF. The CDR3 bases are TGTGCCAGCAGTTTCGCGACAGGGGGCACTGAAGCTTTCTTT.